This T cell receptor beta chain is from a study of blood T cell repertoires in COVID-19. Study information: Spain, Italy and the United States supplied samples that represented acute and convalescent COVID-19. Sample material is recorded as cDNA or gDNA derived from T cells, B-cell-depleted T cells, or PBMCs.

After removal of 4 bases from V and 4 bases from J, the junction contained 5 bases not matched to a gene. The CDR3 is 14 residues long. From germline, CDR1 is MNHEY and CDR2 SVGEGT. Clones were read by immunoSEQ multiplex PCR, and TCRdb kept only the in-frame ones, dropping some. The sample carries tens of thousands of clones, approximately 91% recorded once. This receptor was obtained from a woman between 45 and 60 years old with active or convalescent COVID-19. The V gene is TRBV6-2 or TRBV6-3, the J gene TRBJ1-1, with TRBD1 matching 8 bases. The sequenced material came from peripheral blood. The CDR3 nucleotides are TGTGCCAGCAGTTTCGACAGGGGAATCACTGAAGCTTTCTTT. As protein: CASSFDRGITEAFF.